Following are 2 T cell receptor beta chains from one sample sequenced in a study of blood T cell repertoires in COVID-19. The protocol was immunoSEQ multiplex PCR, while the TCRdb copy is restricted to in-frame clones and leaves out a portion. The sample gives approximately 99,000 clones, 60% to 85% of which show up once; roughly 20% is in the top ten. Sequencing was done on a sample of peripheral blood. These receptors originate from an elderly woman with active or convalescent COVID-19.

The chain carries TRBV2 and TRBJ2-5; D might be TRBD2 (6 bases). The CDR3 sequence is 12 residues long. V lost 8 bases, J lost 1 base, and 8 bases lay in between. Germline assignment: CDR1 SNHLY and CDR2 FYNNEI. The CDR3 is CASLGGQETQYF. The DNA for the CDR3 is TGTGCCAGCTTGGGAGGCCAAGAGACCCAGTACTTC.

There are a few counts of this clone. This sequence joins TRBV7-2 and TRBJ1-4; D perhaps matches TRBD1 (6 bases). Between the trimmed V and J ends, which lost 5 bases and 3 bases, there was a span of 13 bases. Germline V CDR1 and CDR2: SGHTA, FQGNSA. CDR3 length: 15 amino acids. In DNA form, the CDR3 reads TGTGCCAGCAGCAAGCTTGGACAGCCTAATGAAAAACTGTTTTTT. Protein product: CASSKLGQPNEKLFF.